Below, 10 T cell receptor beta chains from the same sample are listed, as sequenced in a study of regulatory T cells in long-lasting Graves disease. Stated time point: newly diagnosed GD, antithyroid drugs for less than 3 months. PBMCs were the source of the RNA used for TCR sequencing. Arm-PCR of CDR3 regions and iRepertoire HTBI primers were used to build TCR beta libraries. One entry per CDR3 protein, called by TCRdb with MiXCR from the multiplex PCR reads. The sample holds roughly 500,000 distinct CDR3 sequences, around 13% seen once. This same sample was also taken into another study, of T cells in Graves' hyperthyroidism and ophthalmopathy.

The sequencing used peripheral blood mononuclear cells (PBMCs), collected at new diagnosis, from a patient treated with antithyroid drugs. The receptor set was obtained from a woman between 50 and 59 years old with Graves disease.

This rearrangement joins TRBV14 to TRBJ1-1; a possible D gene is TRBD1 (6 bases). The CDR3 consists of 15 residues. V was pared by 7 bases and J by 0 bases, with 15 bases between. Germline V gives CDR1 SGHDN, CDR2 FVKESK. CDR3 DNA sequence: TGTGCCAGCAACCGGGGGCGATCGGTGAACACTGAAGCTTTCTTT. Translated, it gives CASNRGRSVNTEAFF. The full variable domain, in which reference TRBV14 and TRBJ1-1 provide the parts outside the CDR3, is EAGVTQFPSHSVIEKGQTVTLRCDPISGHDNLYWYRRVMGKEIKFLLHFVKESKQDESGMPNNRFLAERTGGTYSTLKVQPAELEDSGVYFCASNRGRSVNTEAFFGQGTRLTVV.

This clonotype occurred a few times. CDR3 DNA: TGTGCCTGGAGTGTACCCCATGGGGCCCAGCATTTT. Its translation is CAWSVPHGAQHF. J is TRBJ1-5 and V is TRBV30; D uncertain. The CDR3 totals 12 residues. Germline V gives CDR1 GTSNPN, CDR2 SVGIG (reference sequence). The V end was cut by 0 bases, the J end by 11 bases, with 11 bases between.

This clonotype has at least ten counts. This sequence joins TRBV30 and TRBJ2-1; D ambiguous. In germline, CDR1 is GTSNPN, CDR2 SVGIG (reference sequence). The length of the CDR3 is 15 residues. Trimming removed 6 bases at V and 3 bases at J, with 18 bases between. DNA of the CDR3: TGTGCCTGTGAGAGGTGGGGAACTGGCTACAATGAGCAGTTCTTC. Its translation is CACERWGTGYNEQFF.

This clonotype appeared a single time. This clone may be a read error of a much larger clone one base away. Here the CDR3 reads CASSLQGIGNYEQYF. In DNA, the CDR3 is TGTGCCAGCAGCTTGCAAGGTATCGGGAACTACGAGCAGTACTTC. The rearrangement joins TRBV5-8 to TRBJ2-7, with D tentatively TRBD2 (5 bases). The CDR3 spans 15 residues. In germline, CDR1 is SGHTS, CDR2 YDEGEE. V was cut by 1 base and J by 3 bases, with 14 bases left in between.

This clonotype was detected only a few times. This clone may be a read error of a much larger clone one base away. The rearrangement uses TRBV12-3 or TRBV12-4 and TRBJ2-2, with D tentatively TRBD2 (5 bases). CDR3 length equals 12 residues. CDR3 DNA sequence: TGTGCCAGCAATCCGAACACCGGGGAGCCGTTTTTT. This codes for CASNPNTGEPFF.

This clonotype was detected a few times. The chain has TRBV29-1 and TRBJ1-2; 10 bases are shared with TRBD1. V trimming: 5 bases; J trimming: 3 bases; junction bases outside the gene matches: 9. The V gene's germline CDR1 is SQVTM and CDR2 ANQGSEA. This CDR3 is built from 15 residues. The CDR3, as DNA: TGCAGCGTTCCCCCGGGGACAGGGGTTGACTATGGCTACACCTTC. Amino acid sequence: CSVPPGTGVDYGYTF.

Ten or more counts support this clonotype. This rearrangement joins TRBV28 to TRBJ1-1; a weak D match, TRBD1 (5 bases). Trimming removed 2 bases at V and 5 bases at J, with 15 bases between. The CDR3 covers 15 residues. The V gene's germline CDR1 is MDHEN and CDR2 SYDVKM. In DNA form, the CDR3 reads TGTGCCAGCAGTTTAACGGCAGGGATAAGGACTGAAGCTTTCTTT. Translated, it gives CASSLTAGIRTEAFF.

Comments on this clonotype: This may come from a read error, since a much larger clone is one base off. The CDR3 protein is CASSFGSYNSPLHF. The CDR3 DNA reads as TGTGCCAGCAGTTTCGGCTCCTATAATTCACCCCTCCACTTT. The gene calls are TRBV12-3 or TRBV12-4 and TRBJ1-4; D is uncertain. The J call is in doubt because the DNA end fits TRBJ1-6 better. This CDR3 is 14 amino acids long.

A word on this clonotype: Being one base from a much bigger clone, this may be a read error. This CDR3 reads CASSDRAGRTFF. Written as DNA, the CDR3 is TGCGCCAGCAGTGATAGGGCAGGGAGAACTTTCTTT. The chain couples TRBV10-2 to TRBJ1-1; D is possibly TRBD1 (5 bases). This CDR3 has 12 amino acids. Trimming stripped 3 bases from V and 12 bases from J, with 14 bases between. In germline, CDR1 is WSHSY, CDR2 SAAADI.

This clonotype has just a few counts. The chain has TRBV7-3 and TRBJ2-7; 11 bases are a match to TRBD2. J gave up 1 base and V 5 bases, and 7 bases lay outside the gene matches. The V gene's germline CDR1 is SGHTA and CDR2 FQGTGA. The CDR3 is 16 residues long. CDR3 loop: CASSPPGTSGSYEQYF. The CDR3 DNA sequence: TGTGCCAGCAGCCCCCCGGGGACTAGCGGTTCCTACGAGCAGTACTTC. Based on the CDR3 plus reference TRBV7-3 and TRBJ2-7, the full variable domain is GAGVSQTPSNKVTEKGKYVELRCDPISGHTALYWYRQSLGQGPEFLIYFQGTGAADDSGLPNDRFFAVRPEGSVSTLKIQRTERGDSAVYLCASSPPGTSGSYEQYFGPGTRLTVT.